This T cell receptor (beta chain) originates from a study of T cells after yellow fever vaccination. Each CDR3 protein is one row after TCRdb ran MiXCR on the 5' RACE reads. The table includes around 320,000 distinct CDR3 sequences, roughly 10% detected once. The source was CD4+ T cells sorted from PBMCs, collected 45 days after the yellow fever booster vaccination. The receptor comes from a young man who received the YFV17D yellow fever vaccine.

The CDR3 protein is CASSPPVRYGYTF. The CDR3 bases are TGTGCCAGCTCACCACCCGTTCGCTATGGCTACACCTTC. The chain carries TRBV18 and TRBJ1-2; D call uncertain. This CDR3 region has 13 residues. V lost 0 bases and J 4 bases, leaving 6 bases between the germline ends. Per germline, CDR1 KGHSH and CDR2 LQKENI.